This T cell receptor beta chain came from a study of T cell responses to AZD1222 COVID-19 vaccine. The germline gives CDR1 SGHRS, CDR2 YFSETQ. V dropped 3 bases and J dropped 3 bases, with 15 bases sitting between them. The CDR3 is 15 amino acids. Here immunoSEQ multiplex PCR was the method, and the copy in TCRdb shows in-frame clones only, minus some. This sample has about 110,000 clones, with around nine tenths found just once. The sequence was collected from an adult who received the AZD1222 COVID-19 vaccine. The chain links TRBV5-1 to TRBJ1-1; D unresolved. The material was peripheral blood, obtained 28 days after the second AZD1222 dose. This CDR3 reads CASSSWRLSDTEAFF. The CDR3 DNA sequence: TGCGCCAGCAGCTCCTGGAGATTATCCGACACTGAAGCTTTCTTT.